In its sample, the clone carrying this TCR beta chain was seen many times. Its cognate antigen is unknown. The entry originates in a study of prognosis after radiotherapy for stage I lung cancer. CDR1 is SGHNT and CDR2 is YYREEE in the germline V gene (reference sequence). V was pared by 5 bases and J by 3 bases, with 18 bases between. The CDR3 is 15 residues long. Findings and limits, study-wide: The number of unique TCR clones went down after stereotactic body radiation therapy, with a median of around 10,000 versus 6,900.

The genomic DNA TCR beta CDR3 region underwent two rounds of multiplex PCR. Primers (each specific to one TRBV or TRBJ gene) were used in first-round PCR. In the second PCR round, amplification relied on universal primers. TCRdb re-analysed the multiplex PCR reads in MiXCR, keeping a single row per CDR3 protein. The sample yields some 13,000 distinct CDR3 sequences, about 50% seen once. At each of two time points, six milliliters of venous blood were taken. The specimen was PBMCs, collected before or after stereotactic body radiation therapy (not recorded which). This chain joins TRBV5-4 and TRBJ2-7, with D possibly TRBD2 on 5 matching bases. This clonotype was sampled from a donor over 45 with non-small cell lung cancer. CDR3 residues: CASSSFQERDYEQYF. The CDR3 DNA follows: TGTGCCAGCAGTTCATTTCAGGAGAGGGACTACGAGCAGTACTTC.